Detailed here is one T cell receptor beta chain. The specificity of this receptor is unknown. Nothing much larger sits one base from this clone, and base qualities are not available. These data are taken from a study of shared clonotypes between healthy human individuals (dated by TCRdb to the early 2020s). Turning to the overall study: A few men and two women, aged 18 to 49 years, made up the cohort. To estimate repertoire size and how much clonotypes are shared between individuals, the study performed deep sequencing of blood TCR repertoires from about 5 healthy adults. For each donor, CD4 naive and CD4 memory were each run on three plates, CD8 naive on two plates, and CD8 memory on one plate. Per donor, leukapheresis produced somewhere between about 0.9 and 9.5 billion PBMCs. Different laboratories and diverse techniques were used to prepare libraries and sequence TCR repertoires, to increase sequencing depth and limit assay-specific biases.

The donors were healthy, HIV-negative adults who had no recently reported acute infections or vaccinations. Every donor was a Caucasian adult living in Nashville, Tennessee, USA. CD4+ T cells were enriched by magnetic negative selection; naive cells were then positively selected on CD45RA, and the negative fraction formed the memory subset. Blood was collected by leukapheresis, and PBMCs were isolated by Ficoll-Histopaque density gradient centrifugation and then cryopreserved in liquid nitrogen vapor phase. Purity and quantity of every magnetically sorted T cell population were checked by analytical flow cytometry. Genomic DNA was isolated from each sorted fraction and quantified by UV absorbance on a Nanodrop 2000c. The paper as a whole reports these results and caveats: Sampling was limited to blood, and TCR repertoires in tissue likely differ from TCR repertoires in blood. Rarefaction of sorted-subset datasets indicated incomplete sequencing despite the large sequencing depth. Larger estimated clonotype richness was generally found for naive subsets than for memory subsets. Clonotypes shared by all four sorted-subset donors showed higher generation probabilities than non-shared clonotypes. Pairwise subsampling indicated that sequencing depth was expected to affect the degree of clonotype sharing among donors. The genetic and exposure-history diversity represented was limited by the small number of donors. When a handful of donors were compared, the shared fraction of clonotypes was about 5.2% for naive CD4, approximately 3.5% for naive CD8, 2.3% for memory CD4, and around 0.4% for memory CD8.

Using the deep immunoSEQ assay, multiplex PCR amplified TCR CDR3 regions from genomic DNA. For each cell subset, the extracted genomic DNA was distributed evenly across all wells of several immunoSEQ 96-well plates, and each plate served as one replicate. For sorted subsets, around 200 ng genomic DNA, equal to approximately 30,000 T cell genomes, was loaded into each replicate PCR. Purified libraries were quantified with a Qubit 3.0 fluorometer, sized on a Bioanalyzer 2100, and re-quantified with the KAPA Library Quantification kit. Every immunoSEQ 96-well plate was sequenced on a separate single-read 150-cycle Illumina NextSeq 550 flow cell. As for how the authors treated the data: Because the immunoSEQ output included only junctional sequences and no quality scores, the filtering could not be the same as the filtering used for full-length reads. To assign V/J genes and CDR3, sequences were annotated using PyIR, a Python wrapper for IgBLAST v1.9, with IMGT germline references. Reads with weak V/J assignments (E-value above 1e-6), missing CDR3, stop codons, out-of-frame junctions, or ambiguous translated residues were removed. V3J clonotypes were defined by identical inferred V gene, J gene, and CDR3 amino acid sequence. The percentage overlap between two repertoires was calculated by dividing the number of shared unique clonotypes by the size of the smaller repertoire. Repertoire richness was assessed with RTK rarefaction, the Chao1 estimator, and Recon v2.1 estimates of unobserved clonotypes. OLGA was used to compute generation probabilities for all TCRbeta clonotypes that the gDNA method yielded from four donors. Drawn from immuneACCESS, this table holds only the in-frame rearrangements with V and J called that TCRdb kept. Clones are partly lost; checked studies trace under half to an unresolved V gene and leave the rest unexplained. V and J calls and clone size are those listed in that table; D and trimming were worked out from the DNA. The sample table shows approximately 1.4 million clones, and about 98% are seen once. The biggest ten clones account for roughly 0.45% of the sample.

Trimming at the junction amounts to 1 base on V and 0 bases on J, and the germline ends lie 16 bases apart. The CDR3 spans 18 residues, from the cysteine through the phenylalanine. Solely the CDR3 DNA is kept, with 54 bases framed from the first base. The germline V gene supplies CDR1 KGHSH and CDR2 LQKENI. The receptor was derived from a young man in good health. The sequence joins TRBV18 to TRBJ2-1; the D segment cannot be called with confidence. Sequences were obtained from naive CD4+ T cells sorted from blood. Read against the paper, the sample's cell subset or site label means: CD45RA+ positively selected. The DNA sequence is as follows: TGTGCCAGCTCACCACTCCCCAGGCTGATGAGCTCCTACAATGAGCAGTTCTTC. Translated, this is CASSPLPRLMSSYNEQFF.